This TCR beta chain was profiled in a study of T cell responses to AZD1222 COVID-19 vaccine. Profiled with immunoSEQ multiplex PCR; TCRdb holds only in-frame clones, not every one. In the table there are roughly 110,000 clones, roughly four fifths of which are singletons. With respect to this clone: One end of the junction does not line up with germline, which may come from a read error.

The TCR was taken from an adult in good health. Sequences were derived from peripheral blood, sampled on day 0 of AZD1222 vaccination.

CDR3 DNA sequence: TGTGCCAGCTCCCCACAGGGGCCTGAGGGTGGGGCGAACACTGAAGCTTTCTTT. Encoded protein: CASSPQGPEGGANTEAFF. The chain joins TRBV18 to TRBJ1-1, with 7 bases matching TRBD1. The CDR3 loop spans 18 amino acids. Germline V gene lookup returns CDR1 KGHSH and CDR2 LQKENI.